These 25 T cell receptor beta chains came from one sample sequenced in a study of early T cells in non-severe SARS-CoV-2 infection. One entry per CDR3 protein results from TCRdb running MiXCR on the 5' RACE reads. The sample consists of under 65,000 distinct CDR3 sequences, 12% of them appearing once. Input material: whole blood. All receptors come from an adult who was a healthcare worker with PCR-confirmed SARS-CoV-2 infection or an uninfected control (not recorded which).

CDR3 nucleotide sequence: TGTGCCAGCAGCTTACTTGGGACTAGCGGTCCTTACGAGCAGTACTTC. Protein: CASSLLGTSGPYEQYF. The V gene is TRBV5-4, the J gene TRBJ2-7, with 11 bases lining up with TRBD2. This CDR3 region has 16 residues. The germline V gene has CDR1 SGHNT and CDR2 YYREEE (reference sequence). J lost 4 bases, V lost 2 bases, and 8 bases had no gene match. Variable domain in full (rest from reference TRBV5-4 and TRBJ2-7): ETGVTQSPTHLIKTRGQQVTLRCSSQSGHNTVSWYQQALGQGPQFIFQYYREEENGRGNFPPRFSGLQFPNYSSELNVNALELDDSALYLCASSLLGTSGPYEQYFGPGTRLTVT.

This clonotype was detected many times. This sequence joins TRBV27 and TRBJ2-3; 8 nucleotides line up with TRBD2. Per the germline V gene, CDR1 is MNHEY and CDR2 is SMNVEV (reference sequence). V lost 6 bases to trimming and J lost 7 bases; unmatched junction nucleotides: 3. This CDR3 is built from 12 residues. CDR3 nucleotide sequence: TGTGCCAGCAGCTTAGCGGGGCATACGCAGTATTTT. Translating it yields CASSLAGHTQYF.

This clonotype has ten or more counts. The chain has TRBV29-1 and TRBJ2-1; D is uncertain. This CDR3 comprises 11 residues. V was trimmed by 5 bases and J by 7 bases, leaving 9 bases between them. Germline-derived CDR1 and CDR2 are SQVTM and ANQGSEA. CDR3: CSVRKRNEQFF. CDR3 DNA sequence: TGCAGCGTTCGAAAACGGAATGAGCAGTTCTTC.

This clonotype appeared many times. This chain uses TRBV27 with TRBJ1-1; a possible D gene is TRBD1 (5 bases). The CDR3 runs 16 residues. The germline CDR1 and CDR2 sequences are MNHEY and SMNVEV (reference sequence). The V end lost 1 base, the J end lost 4 bases, and 16 bases lay between the germline ends. The CDR3 sequence: CASSLLGANRPTEAFF. Here the CDR3 DNA reads TGTGCCAGCAGTTTATTAGGGGCCAACCGGCCCACTGAAGCTTTCTTT.

V and J are TRBV3-1 and TRBJ2-1; TRBD1 or TRBD2 may be the D gene (7 bases each). Germline CDR1 reads LGHDT; CDR2 reads YNNKEL (reference sequence). Trimming pared 4 bases from V and 9 bases from J, leaving 22 bases between. This CDR3 comprises 16 residues. The chain's CDR3 is CASSPQGGSSLGEQFF. The CDR3 DNA reads as TGTGCCAGCAGCCCCCAGGGGGGGAGCTCGTTAGGTGAGCAGTTCTTC.

There are a few counts of this clonotype. The V and J genes are TRBV9 and TRBJ2-7, with 7 bases fitting TRBD2. The ends lost 4 bases at V and 7 bases at J; junction bases unmatched: 8. CDR3 length: 13 residues. Germline CDR1 SGDLS, CDR2 YYNGEE. CDR3 amino acids: CASSSPAGWEQYF. CDR3 sequence (DNA): TGTGCCAGCAGCTCCCCAGCGGGATGGGAGCAGTACTTC.

Only a few counts were recorded for this clonotype. The chain carries TRBV28 and TRBJ1-2, with 12 bases aligning to TRBD1. CDR3 length: 19 residues. Germline CDR1 reads MDHEN; CDR2 reads SYDVKM. V was clipped by 4 bases and J by 4 bases; unmatched bases: 16. The CDR3: CASSSGGTGGTKTFYGYTF. DNA of the CDR3: TGTGCCAGCAGTTCGGGAGGGACAGGGGGCACCAAAACCTTCTATGGCTACACCTTC.

This clonotype was seen a few times. The chain carries TRBV7-3 and TRBJ2-2; TRBD2 agrees at 9 bases. The CDR3 extends over 16 amino acids. With V trimmed by 2 bases and J by 4 bases, 5 bases remained unmatched. In germline, CDR1 is SGHTA, CDR2 FQGTGA. CDR3 in DNA: TGTGCCAGCAGCTTATTTAGCGGGAGCGGCACCGGGGAGCTGTTTTTT. Its translation: CASSLFSGSGTGELFF.

The chain is built from TRBV28 and TRBJ2-3; D may be TRBD2 (6 bases). V gave up 5 bases and J gave up 4 bases, with 16 bases separating them. CDR3 size: 15 residues. Germline V gene data show CDR1 as MDHEN and CDR2 as SYDVKM. The CDR3 reads CASSPRGAAADTQYF. The DNA of the CDR3 is TGTGCCAGCAGTCCCCGCGGGGCAGCCGCAGATACGCAGTATTTT.

The rearrangement joins TRBV28 to TRBJ2-7; no firm D call. The germline CDR1 and CDR2 sequences are MDHEN and SYDVKM. This CDR3 is 13 amino acids long. V was trimmed by 2 bases and J by 2 bases, leaving 7 bases between them. The CDR3 DNA follows: TGTGCCAGCAGTTTAACTGACCCCTACGAGCAGTACTTC. It specifies CASSLTDPYEQYF.

This clonotype qualifies as medium-sized. The chain recombines TRBV11-2 with TRBJ2-3; the match to TRBD2 covers 7 bases. CDR1 is SGHAT and CDR2 is FQNNGV in the germline V gene. V trimming: 1 base; J trimming: 2 bases; junction bases outside the gene matches: 9. The CDR3 length is 17 residues. Here the CDR3 reads CASSLASSGTSTDTQYF. The CDR3 DNA reads TGTGCCAGCAGCTTAGCCTCTAGCGGCACCTCCACAGATACGCAGTATTTT.

The rearrangement links TRBV18 to TRBJ2-3, with D unclear. There are 14 residues in the CDR3. CDR1 is KGHSH, CDR2 LQKENI, per germline. The V end lost 3 bases, the J end lost 2 bases, and 9 bases lay between the germline ends. The CDR3 loop is CASSPPGPTDTQYF. Here the CDR3 DNA reads TGTGCCAGCTCACCGCCCGGGCCCACAGATACGCAGTATTTT.

This clonotype has ten or more counts. The rearrangement joins TRBV5-1 to TRBJ2-3; 9 positions match TRBD2. CDR3 length: 16 residues. Germline CDR1 reads SGHRS; CDR2 reads YFSETQ. The V segment lost 2 bases and the J segment 2 bases; nucleotides outside the gene matches: 6. The CDR3 bases are TGCGCCAGCAGCTTAATGACTAGCGGATACACAGATACGCAGTATTTT. It encodes CASSLMTSGYTDTQYF.

In this sample, this clonotype turned up many times. This chain connects TRBV29-1 to TRBJ2-1, with D maybe TRBD2 (5 bases). The V gene's germline CDR1 is SQVTM and CDR2 ANQGSEA. CDR3 length: 12 residues. The CDR3: CSLRETYNEQFF. Here the CDR3 DNA reads TGCAGTCTACGGGAAACCTACAATGAGCAGTTCTTC.

The rearrangement joins TRBV7-9 to TRBJ2-1; unclear D gene. V gave up 0 bases and J gave up 10 bases, with 10 bases separating them. The germline gives CDR1 SEHNR, CDR2 FQNEAQ (reference sequence). The CDR3 covers 13 residues. CDR3 nucleotides: TGTGCCAGCAGCTTAGCTAGCAAAGAGGAGCAGTTCTTC. The encoded protein is CASSLASKEEQFF.

This clonotype was recorded at least ten times. The chain uses TRBV3-1 and TRBJ2-3; 7 nucleotides line up with TRBD2. CDR3 size: 16 residues. J gave up 4 bases and V 0 bases, and 7 bases lay outside the gene matches. Germline CDR1 LGHDT, CDR2 YNNKEL (reference sequence). The CDR3 DNA reads as TGTGCCAGCAGCCAAGATGGCGGGAGAAGAGCAGATACGCAGTATTTT. This encodes CASSQDGGRRADTQYF.

This clonotype was observed at least ten times. The V and J genes are TRBV28 and TRBJ2-4; 8 nucleotides match TRBD1. Germline assignment: CDR1 MDHEN and CDR2 SYDVKM. CDR3 length equals 13 residues. J gave up 7 bases and V 7 bases, and 6 bases lay outside the gene matches. The DNA of the CDR3 is TGTGCCAGCAACACCCACAGGGGGAACATTCAGTACTTC. Translation: CASNTHRGNIQYF.

This chain joins TRBV5-5 and TRBJ2-6; D might be TRBD1 (5 bases). V gave up 3 bases and J gave up 4 bases, with 26 bases separating them. From germline, CDR1 is SGHKS and CDR2 YYEKEE (reference sequence). The CDR3 spans 20 residues. The CDR3 sequence is CASSWGPPGNPSSGANVLTF. The CDR3 DNA is TGTGCCAGCAGCTGGGGCCCGCCTGGGAACCCGTCGTCAGGGGCCAACGTCCTGACTTTC.

This clonotype was counted ten times or more. The rearrangement joins TRBV10-3 to TRBJ2-6, with D possibly matching TRBD2 (6 bases). V shed 0 bases and J shed 2 bases, with 8 bases lying between them. The germline CDR1 and CDR2 sequences are ENHRY and SYGVKD. The CDR3 runs to 16 residues. CDR3 DNA: TGTGCCATCAGTGAGTCGGGGGGAACTGGGGCCAACGTCCTGACTTTC. Amino acid sequence: CAISESGGTGANVLTF.

The V and J genes are TRBV6-6 and TRBJ1-1; D is possibly TRBD1 (6 bases). CDR1 and CDR2 (germline): MNHNY, SVGAGI (reference sequence). The germline V and J ends were trimmed by 2 bases and 7 bases, with 14 bases remaining between them. CDR3 length: 14 amino acids. The CDR3 loop is CASSYTAGADEAFF. DNA for the CDR3: TGTGCCAGCAGTTACACGGCGGGGGCTGATGAAGCTTTCTTT.

The CDR3 region is CASSSGTVWSEQYF. The CDR3, as DNA: TGTGCCAGCAGTTCCGGGACAGTTTGGAGCGAGCAGTACTTC. The rearrangement joins TRBV28 to TRBJ2-7; 7 bases agree with TRBD1. Germline CDR1 is MDHEN and CDR2 is SYDVKM. The CDR3 is 14 residues long. Unmatched junction bases numbered 9, after V lost 4 bases and J lost 6 bases.

This clonotype was seen a single time. The chain has TRBV28 and TRBJ2-5; D gene uncertain. Germline V lookup: CDR1 MDHEN, CDR2 SYDVKM. This CDR3 comprises 12 residues. The CDR3 bases are TGTGCTGACCCCCAACGGCAAGAGACCCAGTACTTC. The encoded protein is CADPQRQETQYF.

This clonotype has at least ten counts. The chain carries TRBV29-1 and TRBJ2-3; unclear D gene. Trimming removed 1 base at V and 1 base at J, with 3 bases between. The CDR3 contains 12 residues. Germline CDR1 reads SQVTM; CDR2 reads ANQGSEA. CDR3 residues: CSVEGGTDTQYF. The CDR3 DNA reads TGCAGCGTTGAAGGCGGCACAGATACGCAGTATTTT.

The rearrangement joins TRBV3-1 to TRBJ1-1; D is ambiguous. Looked up from germline, CDR1 is LGHDT and CDR2 is YNNKEL (reference sequence). The CDR3 covers 15 residues. Trimming took off 3 bases at V and 5 bases at J, with 16 bases between the two ends. Here the CDR3 DNA reads TGTGCCAGCAGCCAGAACCCCGGGGTAGGAACTGAAGCTTTCTTT. This encodes CASSQNPGVGTEAFF.

At least ten counts were recorded for this clonotype. The V call is TRBV27, the J call TRBJ2-1; TRBD1 matches 10 bases. The trim removed 6 bases at V and 7 bases at J, leaving 12 bases unmatched. CDR3 length: 16 residues. CDR1 and CDR2 (germline): MNHEY, SMNVEV (reference sequence). CDR3 nucleotide sequence: TGTGCCAGCAGGCCCTATCCGGGACAGGGGTATAATGAGCAGTTCTTC. It encodes CASRPYPGQGYNEQFF.